Listed here are 24 T cell receptor beta chains from one sample, sequenced in a study of T cells in Graves' hyperthyroidism and ophthalmopathy. Amplification yielded TCR beta CDR3 regions, with RNA transcripts as the source. First-round RT-PCR of the TCR CDR3 relied on the HTBI primer set. One entry per CDR3 protein, called by TCRdb with MiXCR from the multiplex PCR reads. Here the sample spans over 700,000 distinct CDR3 sequences, under 45% being singletons. Specimen: blood. The source of these receptors is a woman in her thirties or forties with Graves' hyperthyroidism.

This clonotype was seen repeatedly, ten times or more. The chain uses TRBV7-2 and TRBJ2-6; no clear D gene. V was cut by 2 bases and J by 1 base, with 6 bases left in between. Germline V lookup: CDR1 SGHTA, CDR2 FQGNSA. The CDR3 covers 15 residues. The CDR3 DNA is TGTGCCAGCAGCTTATACAGATCTGGGGCCAACGTCCTGACTTTC. Residues: CASSLYRSGANVLTF.

The chain has TRBV7-2 and TRBJ2-1; TRBD2 aligns across 12 bases. CDR3 length equals 16 residues. Germline V lookup: CDR1 SGHTA, CDR2 FQGNSA. V lost 2 bases and J lost 4; bases outside the gene matches: 3. Here the CDR3 DNA reads TGTGCCAGCAGCTTAAGGGGGACTAGCGGGTACAATGAGCAGTTCTTC. As protein: CASSLRGTSGYNEQFF.

This chain uses TRBV6-5 with TRBJ1-5; 9 nucleotides line up with TRBD1. The junction had 9 bases not matched to a gene; V was cut back by 5 bases and J by 7 bases. CDR3 size: 15 residues. Germline V gives CDR1 MNHEY, CDR2 SVGAGI. The CDR3 protein is CASSRTGEGGQPQHF. CDR3 bases: TGTGCCAGCAGTCGGACAGGGGAAGGGGGCCAGCCCCAGCATTTT.

This chain connects TRBV5-1 to TRBJ1-4, with D possibly matching TRBD1 (5 bases). The V end lost 0 bases, the J end lost 8 bases, and 11 bases lay between the germline ends. The CDR3 covers 14 residues. Per the germline V gene, CDR1 is SGHRS and CDR2 is YFSETQ. CDR3 protein: CASSLAAGREKLFF. The CDR3 nucleotides are TGCGCCAGCAGCTTGGCAGCGGGGCGGGAAAAACTGTTTTTT.

The CDR3 sequence is CASSQQWGGLNTEAFF. CDR3 coding DNA: TGCGCCAGCAGCCAACAGTGGGGGGGACTTAACACTGAAGCTTTCTTT. The chain couples TRBV4-3 to TRBJ1-1, with a tentative D call TRBD1 (5 bases). CDR3 length: 16 amino acids. The V end lost 2 bases, the J end lost 2 bases, and 15 bases lay between the germline ends. From germline, CDR1 is LGHNA and CDR2 YSLEER.

The chain recombines TRBV20-1 with TRBJ2-4; D is perhaps TRBD2 (6 bases). CDR1 is DFQATT and CDR2 is SNEGSKA in the germline V gene (reference sequence). This CDR3 spans 13 amino acids. The V gene lost 1 base and the J gene lost 5 bases, with 9 bases spanning the gap. In nucleotides, the CDR3 is TGCAGTGCTAGAGCGGGGGACGAAAACATTCAGTACTTC. Translated: CSARAGDENIQYF.

V and J are TRBV6-2 or TRBV6-3 and TRBJ2-5; TRBD2 might be the D (5 bases). CDR1 and CDR2 (germline): MNHEY, SVGEGT. This CDR3 has 14 amino acids. Between the trimmed V and J ends, which lost 1 base and 7 bases, there was a span of 13 bases. The CDR3 sequence is CASSYYLGSGTQYF. CDR3 sequence (DNA): TGTGCCAGCAGTTACTACTTAGGGAGTGGGACCCAGTACTTC.

This chain joins TRBV25-1 and TRBJ1-3; D might be TRBD1 (6 bases). There are 16 residues in the CDR3. Germline CDR1 reads MGHDK; CDR2 reads SYGVNS. Between the trimmed V and J ends, which lost 5 bases and 4 bases, there was a span of 18 bases. The CDR3 loop is CASSYDRDKYGNTIYF. The CDR3 DNA reads as TGTGCCAGCAGTTATGACCGGGACAAGTACGGAAACACCATATATTTT.

The chain has TRBV9 and TRBJ1-4; 8 bases are shared with TRBD1. This CDR3 spans 15 amino acids. The V gene end was trimmed by 3 bases and the J gene end by 4 bases; junction bases not matched to a gene: 5. CDR1 and CDR2 (germline): SGDLS, YYNGEE. CDR3 nucleotides: TGTGCCAGCAGCGCGGGACAGGAGGATAATGAAAAACTGTTTTTT. Translated: CASSAGQEDNEKLFF.

This chain connects TRBV19 to TRBJ2-5, with D unresolved. The CDR3 runs to 15 residues. Trimming shortened V by 9 bases and J by 0 bases, and 17 bases separated the two germline ends. The germline V gene encodes CDR1 LNHDA and CDR2 SQIVND (reference sequence). DNA of the CDR3: TGTGCCAGCAGTCCATCGTGGGGAAACCAAGAGACCCAGTACTTC. It yields the protein CASSPSWGNQETQYF.

The rearrangement links TRBV2 to TRBJ1-4; 7 bases agree with TRBD1. The ends lost 6 bases at V and 2 bases at J; junction bases unmatched: 12. Per the germline V gene, CDR1 is SNHLY and CDR2 is FYNNEI. CDR3 length equals 17 residues. The DNA for the CDR3 is TGTGCCAGCAGCCACAGGGGTCGCCTTGACACTAATGAAAAACTGTTTTTT. Its protein is CASSHRGRLDTNEKLFF. The full variable domain, rest sourced from reference TRBV2 and TRBJ1-4, is EPEVTQTPSHQVTQMGQEVILRCVPISNHLYFYWYRQILGQKVEFLVSFYNNEISEKSEIFDDQFSVERPDGSNFTLKIRSTKLEDSAMYFCASSHRGRLDTNEKLFFGSGTQLSVL.

V is TRBV20-1 and J is TRBJ2-7; TRBD1 is a possible D gene (5 bases). The CDR3 extends over 14 amino acids. Germline-derived CDR1 and CDR2 are DFQATT and SNEGSKA (reference sequence). Trimming took off 0 bases at V and 5 bases at J, with 14 bases between the two ends. CDR3 in DNA: TGCAGTGCTAGAGATGCACAGGCCGCCCACGAGCAGTACTTC. Amino acid sequence: CSARDAQAAHEQYF.

This clonotype was detected only a few times. The V gene is TRBV9, the J gene TRBJ2-5; the match to TRBD2 covers 10 bases. Trimming cost V 2 bases and J 7 bases; bases outside gene matches: 11. The CDR3 sequence is 16 residues long. Per the germline V gene, CDR1 is SGDLS and CDR2 is YYNGEE. Here the CDR3 DNA reads TGTGCCAGCAGCGTGATGGCTAGCGGGAGTGTTGGGACCCAGTACTTC. Residues: CASSVMASGSVGTQYF.

The chain joins TRBV24-1 to TRBJ2-7, with D unclear. Germline loops: CDR1 KGHDR, CDR2 SFDVKD. The CDR3 loop spans 11 amino acids. The germline V and J ends were trimmed by 3 bases and 6 bases, with 5 bases remaining between them. CDR3 sequence: CATSDQREQYF. In DNA form, the CDR3 reads TGTGCCACCAGTGATCAACGCGAGCAGTACTTC.

The chain is built from TRBV2 and TRBJ1-5, with 7 bases that match TRBD1. The CDR3 is made up of 18 amino acids. J was trimmed by 0 bases and V by 5 bases; bases with no gene match: 13. CDR1 and CDR2 (germline): SNHLY, FYNNEI. The CDR3 protein is CASSSSYSGTASNQPQHF. Written as DNA, the CDR3 is TGTGCCAGCAGTTCCTCTTACTCCGGGACAGCTAGCAATCAGCCCCAGCATTTT.

The chain combines TRBV25-1 with TRBJ1-5; D unresolved. The CDR3 consists of 11 residues. Germline V gene data show CDR1 as MGHDK and CDR2 as SYGVNS. CDR3 loop: CARVGMEPQHF. CDR3 bases: TGTGCTAGAGTTGGGATGGAGCCCCAGCATTTT.

In this sample, this clonotype turned up many times. The chain combines TRBV5-1 with TRBJ1-2; tentatively, D is TRBD1 (5 bases). Germline assignment: CDR1 SGHRS and CDR2 YFSETQ. Trimming shortened V by 4 bases and J by 3 bases, and 13 bases separated the two germline ends. This CDR3 contains 14 residues. As DNA, the CDR3 is TGCGCCAGCAGCCGGGGGTCCAGGGACTATGGCTACACCTTC. It encodes CASSRGSRDYGYTF.

The rearrangement links TRBV9 to TRBJ2-7, with 11 bases lining up with TRBD2. V was clipped by 2 bases and J by 7 bases; unmatched bases: 11. Germline V gene sequence: CDR1 SGDLS, CDR2 YYNGEE. This CDR3 has 16 amino acids. The CDR3 nucleotides are TGTGCCAGCAGCGTTGCTACTAGCGGGAGACGCAATGAGCAGTACTTC. Its protein product is CASSVATSGRRNEQYF.

This clonotype has ten or more counts. This chain uses TRBV7-3 with TRBJ1-1; D uncertain. Deletions cut 1 base from V and 5 bases from J, with 11 bases between. CDR1 and CDR2 (germline): SGHTA, FQGTGA. The CDR3 extends over 14 amino acids. The CDR3 nucleotides read TGTGCCAGCAGCTTAAACGGGGAAGTAACTGAAGCTTTCTTT. This gives the protein CASSLNGEVTEAFF. Full variable domain (outside the CDR3, taken from reference TRBV7-3 and TRBJ1-1): GAGVSQTPSNKVTEKGKYVELRCDPISGHTALYWYRQSLGQGPEFLIYFQGTGAADDSGLPNDRFFAVRPEGSVSTLKIQRTERGDSAVYLCASSLNGEVTEAFFGQGTRLTVV.

V gene TRBV7-2 combines with J gene TRBJ2-5; 7 positions agree with TRBD1. Per the germline V gene, CDR1 is SGHTA and CDR2 is FQGNSA. CDR3 size: 14 residues. V was clipped by 5 bases and J by 5 bases; unmatched bases: 8. DNA of the CDR3: TGTGCCAGCAGCGTACGACAGGGCTCCGAGACCCAGTACTTC. Translated: CASSVRQGSETQYF.

The sample holds a few counts of this clonotype. The chain joins TRBV7-9 to TRBJ1-6; D remains ambiguous. Trimming pared 5 bases from V and 7 bases from J, leaving 15 bases between. This CDR3 spans 15 amino acids. Germline values: CDR1 SEHNR, CDR2 FQNEAQ (reference sequence). CDR3 nucleotide sequence: TGTGCCAGCAGCCAGGATCCCCCGCCCAATTCACCCCTCCACTTT. Translation: CASSQDPPPNSPLHF.

There are a few counts of this clonotype. This chain joins TRBV4-3 and TRBJ2-7; 9 positions agree with TRBD1. Looked up from germline, CDR1 is LGHNA and CDR2 is YSLEER. J lost 4 bases, V lost 2 bases, and 15 bases had no gene match. The CDR3 loop spans 18 amino acids. Here the CDR3 reads CASSQNPVRDREVYEQYF. CDR3 sequence (DNA): TGCGCCAGCAGCCAAAATCCGGTCCGGGACAGGGAGGTATACGAGCAGTACTTC.

The chain uses TRBV19 and TRBJ1-5, with 7 bases that match TRBD1. Germline lookup yields CDR1 LNHDA and CDR2 SQIVND (reference sequence). CDR3 size: 15 residues. V lost 7 bases, J lost 3 bases, and 9 bases stayed unmatched. For the CDR3, the DNA is TGTGCCAGTAACAGGGGTAACGGGTTCAATCAGCCCCAGCATTTT. It yields the protein CASNRGNGFNQPQHF.

This chain joins TRBV5-6 and TRBJ1-4; D unresolved. The CDR3 is 14 residues long. Germline lookup yields CDR1 SGHDT and CDR2 YYEEEE. V lost 4 bases and J lost 6, with 13 bases in between. The CDR3 DNA reads as TGTGCCAGCAGCAAACCTACAGCCTATGAAAAACTGTTTTTT. Amino acids: CASSKPTAYEKLFF.